This T cell receptor beta chain was found in a study of blood T cell repertoires in COVID-19. Study background: Material from acute and convalescent COVID-19 was sourced from the United States, Italy and Spain.

The V gene's germline CDR1 is MNHEY and CDR2 SMNVEV (reference sequence). This CDR3 comprises 14 residues. The V end was cut by 2 bases, the J end by 4 bases, with 12 bases between. The table came from immunoSEQ multiplex PCR; TCRdb's copy has only in-frame clones and leaves some out. The table includes roughly 160,000 clones, 88% detected once. This clone has just a few counts. The sequenced sample consisted of peripheral blood. The chain couples TRBV27 to TRBJ2-7; D call uncertain. The source of this sequence is a man between 60 and 75 years old with acute or convalescent COVID-19. This CDR3 reads CASSLTSPGYEQYF. The CDR3 nucleotides are TGTGCCAGCAGTTTAACCAGTCCGGGTTACGAGCAGTACTTC.